What follows is one TCR beta chain and its context. Its antigen remains unknown. This sample is drawn from a study of neoadjuvant anti-PD-1 for oral cavity cancer. Background on the study: Non-progressing patients received a fourth nivolumab dose near day 43, then surgery on days 50-56. Findings and caveats of the study: Only three patients per response group were TCR-analyzed; validation needed.

TCRdb's copy holds only in-frame clones and misses some; the assay was immunoSEQ multiplex PCR. The sample yields 40,000 or so clones, around 38% seen once. The CDR3 sequence is 14 residues long. Described time point: after neoadjuvant nivolumab, at surgical resection. Patients were newly diagnosed with stage II-IVA oral cavity squamous cell carcinoma without prior systemic or radiation treatment. These oral cavity squamous cell carcinomas were HPV-negative and locally advanced. The sequence was collected from a person aged 40 to 85 with oral cavity squamous cell carcinoma. The chain employs TRBV21-1 and TRBJ2-7; the table's D call, TRBD2, has no DNA check behind it. TRBV21-1 is a known pseudogene. Specimen: tumor tissue, collected after nivolumab (anti-PD-1) treatment. The CDR3 bases are TGTGCCAGCAGCAAACGTATGAGCTCCTACGAGCAGTACTTC. This encodes CASSKRMSSYEQYF.